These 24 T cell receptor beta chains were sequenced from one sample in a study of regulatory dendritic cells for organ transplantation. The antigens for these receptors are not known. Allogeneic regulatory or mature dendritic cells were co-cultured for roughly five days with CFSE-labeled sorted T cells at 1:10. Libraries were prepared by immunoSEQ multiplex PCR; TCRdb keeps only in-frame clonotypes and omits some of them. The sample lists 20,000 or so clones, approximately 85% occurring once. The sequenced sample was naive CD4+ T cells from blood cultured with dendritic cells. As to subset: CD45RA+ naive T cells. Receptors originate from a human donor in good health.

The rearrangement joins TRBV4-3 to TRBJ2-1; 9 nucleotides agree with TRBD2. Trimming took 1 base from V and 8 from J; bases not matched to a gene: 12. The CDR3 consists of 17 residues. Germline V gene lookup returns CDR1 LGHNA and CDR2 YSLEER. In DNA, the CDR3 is TGCGCCAGCAGCCAAGGTATCGCGGGGGGGCTTAGTTATGAGCAGTTCTTC. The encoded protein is CASSQGIAGGLSYEQFF.

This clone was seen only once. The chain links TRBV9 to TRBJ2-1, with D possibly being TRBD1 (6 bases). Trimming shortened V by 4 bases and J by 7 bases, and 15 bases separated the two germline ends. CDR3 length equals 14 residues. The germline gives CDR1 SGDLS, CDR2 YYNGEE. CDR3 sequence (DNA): TGTGCCAGCAGCTCGACCTCACAGGGAAATGAGCAGTTCTTC. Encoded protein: CASSSTSQGNEQFF.

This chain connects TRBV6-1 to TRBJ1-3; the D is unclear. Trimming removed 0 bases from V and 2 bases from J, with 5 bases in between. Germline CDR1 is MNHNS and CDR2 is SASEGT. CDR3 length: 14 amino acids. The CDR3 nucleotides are TGTGCCAGCAGTGAAGCGGGGACTGGAAACACCATATATTTT. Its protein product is CASSEAGTGNTIYF.

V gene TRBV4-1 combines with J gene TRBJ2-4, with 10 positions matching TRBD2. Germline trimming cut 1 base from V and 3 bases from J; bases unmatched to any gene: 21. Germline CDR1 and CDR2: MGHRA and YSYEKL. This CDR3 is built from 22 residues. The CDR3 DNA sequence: TGCGCCAGCAGCCAAGTTTTCCTTTCGCTAGCGGGAGAGTGGAAAGTCAAAAACATTCAGTACTTC. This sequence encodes CASSQVFLSLAGEWKVKNIQYF.

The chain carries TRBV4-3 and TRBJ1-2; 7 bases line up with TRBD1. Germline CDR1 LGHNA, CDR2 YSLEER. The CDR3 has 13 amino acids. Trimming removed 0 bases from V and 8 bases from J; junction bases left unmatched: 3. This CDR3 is CASSQDTGVGYTF. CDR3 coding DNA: TGCGCCAGCAGCCAAGACACAGGGGTAGGCTACACCTTC.

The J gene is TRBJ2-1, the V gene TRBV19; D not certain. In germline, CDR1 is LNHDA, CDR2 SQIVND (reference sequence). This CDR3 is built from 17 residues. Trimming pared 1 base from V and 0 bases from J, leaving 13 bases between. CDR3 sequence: CASSIVFDRSSYNEQFF. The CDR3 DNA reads TGTGCCAGTAGTATAGTTTTCGATCGGAGCTCCTACAATGAGCAGTTCTTC.

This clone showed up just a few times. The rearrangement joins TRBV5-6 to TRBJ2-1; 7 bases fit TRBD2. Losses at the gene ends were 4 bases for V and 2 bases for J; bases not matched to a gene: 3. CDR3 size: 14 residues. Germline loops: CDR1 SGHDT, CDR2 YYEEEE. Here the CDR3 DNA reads TGTGCCAGCAGCCAAGGACTAGCCTACAATGAGCAGTTCTTC. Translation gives CASSQGLAYNEQFF.

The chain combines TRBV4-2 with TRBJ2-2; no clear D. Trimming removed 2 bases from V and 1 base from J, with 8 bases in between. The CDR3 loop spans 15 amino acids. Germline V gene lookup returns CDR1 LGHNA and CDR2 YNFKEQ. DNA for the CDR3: TGTGCCAGCAGCCAACGGAGCCGGAACACCGGGGAGCTGTTTTTT. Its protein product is CASSQRSRNTGELFF.

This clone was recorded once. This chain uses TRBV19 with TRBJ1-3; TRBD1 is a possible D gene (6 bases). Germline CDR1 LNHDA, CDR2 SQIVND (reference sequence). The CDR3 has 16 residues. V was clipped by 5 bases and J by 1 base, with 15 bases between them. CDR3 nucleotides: TGTGCCAGTAGTCTACCCGGGGGGCGTTCTGGAAACACCATATATTTT. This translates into CASSLPGGRSGNTIYF.

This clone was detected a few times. CDR3 loop: CASSADFKGYGYTF. CDR3 coding DNA: TGTGCCAGCAGCGCTGACTTTAAGGGCTATGGCTACACCTTC. The chain has TRBV7-2 and TRBJ1-2; D is undetermined. Germline V gene lookup returns CDR1 SGHTA and CDR2 FQGNSA. V lost 5 bases to trimming and J lost 4 bases, with 14 bases between them. The CDR3 length is 14 residues.

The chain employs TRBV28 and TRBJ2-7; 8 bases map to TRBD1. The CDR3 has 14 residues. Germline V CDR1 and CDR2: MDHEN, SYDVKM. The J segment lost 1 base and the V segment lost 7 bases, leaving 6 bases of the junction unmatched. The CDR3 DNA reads TGTGCCAGCACCGGAGACAGGGGATCCTACGAGCAGTACTTC. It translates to CASTGDRGSYEQYF.

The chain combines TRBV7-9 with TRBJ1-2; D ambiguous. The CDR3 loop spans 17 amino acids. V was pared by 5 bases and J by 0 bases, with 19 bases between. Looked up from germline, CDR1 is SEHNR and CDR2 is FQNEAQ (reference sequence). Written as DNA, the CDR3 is TGTGCCAGCAGCCCTTTGCGCCCTCCTTCCCCTAACTATGGCTACACCTTC. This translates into CASSPLRPPSPNYGYTF.

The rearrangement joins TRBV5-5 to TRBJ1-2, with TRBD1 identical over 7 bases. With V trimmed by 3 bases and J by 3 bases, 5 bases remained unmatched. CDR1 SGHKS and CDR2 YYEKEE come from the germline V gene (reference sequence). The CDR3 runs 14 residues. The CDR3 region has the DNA TGTGCCAGCAGCTCACCGACAGGGTACTATGGCTACACCTTC. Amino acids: CASSSPTGYYGYTF.

CDR3 protein: CASSFSLAGGRETQYF. DNA for the CDR3: TGTGCCAGCAGCTTCTCACTAGCGGGGGGACGGGAGACCCAGTACTTC. The V gene is TRBV7-2, the J gene TRBJ2-5, with TRBD2 matching 12 bases. The junction had 7 bases not matched to a gene; V was cut back by 3 bases and J by 5 bases. From germline, CDR1 is SGHTA and CDR2 FQGNSA. The CDR3 contains 16 residues.

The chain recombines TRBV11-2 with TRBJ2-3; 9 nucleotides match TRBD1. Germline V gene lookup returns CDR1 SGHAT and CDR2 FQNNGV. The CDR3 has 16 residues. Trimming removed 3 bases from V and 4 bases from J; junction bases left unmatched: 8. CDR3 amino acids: CASSFGGTGSPDTQYF. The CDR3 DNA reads TGTGCCAGCAGCTTTGGGGGGACAGGGAGCCCAGATACGCAGTATTTT.

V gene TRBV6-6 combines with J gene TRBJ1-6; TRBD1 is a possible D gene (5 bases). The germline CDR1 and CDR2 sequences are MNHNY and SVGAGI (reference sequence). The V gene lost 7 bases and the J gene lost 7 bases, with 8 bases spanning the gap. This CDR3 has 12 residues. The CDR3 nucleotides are TGTGCCAGCACTGCAGGGAATTCACCCCTCCACTTT. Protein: CASTAGNSPLHF.

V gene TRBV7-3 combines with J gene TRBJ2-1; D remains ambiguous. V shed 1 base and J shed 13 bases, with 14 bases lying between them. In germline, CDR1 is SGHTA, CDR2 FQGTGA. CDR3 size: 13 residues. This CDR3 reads CASSLITDGPQFF. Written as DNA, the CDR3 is TGTGCCAGCAGCTTAATAACGGACGGACCCCAGTTCTTC.

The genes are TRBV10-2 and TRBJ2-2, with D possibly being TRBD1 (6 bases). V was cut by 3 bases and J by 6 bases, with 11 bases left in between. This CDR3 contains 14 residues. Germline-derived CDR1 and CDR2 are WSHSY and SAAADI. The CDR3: CASSEYRVPGELFF. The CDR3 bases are TGCGCCAGCAGTGAATACAGGGTCCCCGGGGAGCTGTTTTTT.

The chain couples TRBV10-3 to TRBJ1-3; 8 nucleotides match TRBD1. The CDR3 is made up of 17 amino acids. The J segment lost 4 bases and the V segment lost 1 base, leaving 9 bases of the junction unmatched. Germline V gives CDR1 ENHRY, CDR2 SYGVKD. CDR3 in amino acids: CAISEFLDRASGNTIYF. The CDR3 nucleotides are TGTGCCATCAGTGAGTTTTTGGACAGGGCCTCAGGAAACACCATATATTTT.

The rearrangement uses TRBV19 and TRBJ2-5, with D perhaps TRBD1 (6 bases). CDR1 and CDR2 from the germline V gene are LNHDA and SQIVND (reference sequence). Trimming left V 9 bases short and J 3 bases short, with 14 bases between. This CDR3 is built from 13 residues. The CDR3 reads CASLEGGKETQYF. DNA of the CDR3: TGTGCCAGCCTTGAAGGGGGAAAAGAGACCCAGTACTTC.

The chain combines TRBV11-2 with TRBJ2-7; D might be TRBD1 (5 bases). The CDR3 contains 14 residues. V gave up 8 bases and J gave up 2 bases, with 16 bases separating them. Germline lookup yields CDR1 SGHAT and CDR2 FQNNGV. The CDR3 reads CASSQWTSTYEQYF. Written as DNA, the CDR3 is TGTGCCAGCTCGCAGTGGACATCGACCTACGAGCAGTACTTC. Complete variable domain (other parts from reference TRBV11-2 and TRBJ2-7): EAGVAQSPRYKIIEKRQSVAFWCNPISGHATLYWYQQILGQGPKLLIQFQNNGVVDDSQLPKDRFSAERLKGVDSTLKIQPAKLEDSAVYLCASSQWTSTYEQYFGPGTRLTVT.

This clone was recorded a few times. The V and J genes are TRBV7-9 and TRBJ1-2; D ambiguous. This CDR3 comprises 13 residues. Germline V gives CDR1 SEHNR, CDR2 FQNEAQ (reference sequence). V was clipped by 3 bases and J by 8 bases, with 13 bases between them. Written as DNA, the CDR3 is TGTGCCAGCAGCTTTAACGACCGCGGGGGCTACACCTTC. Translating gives CASSFNDRGGYTF.

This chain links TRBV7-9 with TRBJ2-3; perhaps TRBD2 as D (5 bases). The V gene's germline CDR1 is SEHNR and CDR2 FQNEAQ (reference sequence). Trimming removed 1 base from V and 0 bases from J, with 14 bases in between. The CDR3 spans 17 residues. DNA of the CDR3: TGTGCCAGCAGCTTAGGGGTTCTACGGGAAAGCACAGATACGCAGTATTTT. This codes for CASSLGVLRESTDTQYF. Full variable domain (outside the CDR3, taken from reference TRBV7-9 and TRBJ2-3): DTGVSQNPRHKITKRGQNVTFRCDPISEHNRLYWYRQTLGQGPEFLTYFQNEAQLEKSRLLSDRFSAERPKGSFSTLEIQRTEQGDSAMYLCASSLGVLRESTDTQYFGPGTRLTVL.

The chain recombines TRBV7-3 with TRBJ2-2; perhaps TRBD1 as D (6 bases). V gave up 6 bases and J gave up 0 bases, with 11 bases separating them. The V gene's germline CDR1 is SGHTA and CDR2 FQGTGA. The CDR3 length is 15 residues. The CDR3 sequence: CASRTGTPNTGELFF. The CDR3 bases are TGTGCCAGCAGAACGGGGACACCGAACACCGGGGAGCTGTTTTTT.